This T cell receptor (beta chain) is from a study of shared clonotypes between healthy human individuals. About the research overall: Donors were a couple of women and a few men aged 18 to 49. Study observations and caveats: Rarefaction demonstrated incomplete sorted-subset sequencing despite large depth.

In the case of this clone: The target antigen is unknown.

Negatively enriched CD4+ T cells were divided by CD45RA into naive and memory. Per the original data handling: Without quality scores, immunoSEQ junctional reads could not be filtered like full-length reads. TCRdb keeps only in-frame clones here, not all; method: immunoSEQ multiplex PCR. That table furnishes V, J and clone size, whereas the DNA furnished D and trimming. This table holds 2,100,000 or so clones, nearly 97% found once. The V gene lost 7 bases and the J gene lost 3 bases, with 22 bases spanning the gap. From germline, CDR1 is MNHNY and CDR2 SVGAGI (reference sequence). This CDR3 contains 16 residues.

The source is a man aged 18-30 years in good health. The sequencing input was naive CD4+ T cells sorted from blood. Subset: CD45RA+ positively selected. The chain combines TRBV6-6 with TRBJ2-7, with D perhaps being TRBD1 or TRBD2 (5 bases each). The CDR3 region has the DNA TGTGCCAGCACCCAATGGAGCCGGGACGGGGACTACGAGCAGTACTTC. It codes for CASTQWSRDGDYEQYF.